This T cell receptor (beta chain) was identified during a study of T cell repertoires in cytomegalovirus infection. Across the whole study: Indications of both CMV infection and matching HLA type were provided by public TCR beta signatures. Notes on the study in general: HLA-C-restricted CMV-specific TCR beta clonotypes were dominant in the ex vivo response. Carriage of CMV together with the relevant HLA was identifiable through cumulative public TCR beta family frequency.

This clonotype has at least ten counts. Its antigen is not identified. The CDR3 length is 15 residues. CDR1 is SGHTA and CDR2 is FQGNSA in the germline V gene. V dropped 1 base and J dropped 7 bases, with 17 bases sitting between them. TCRdb ran MiXCR on the reads and lists one entry per CDR3 protein. This table has more than 650,000 distinct CDR3 sequences, roughly a third appearing once. The sequence came from a human donor in good health (CMV status not recorded). Some clones in this sample may be carry-over from other donors' samples. The specimen was PBMCs. The V call is TRBV7-2, the J call TRBJ2-7; D perhaps matches TRBD2 (6 bases). Here the CDR3 reads CASSLGSRLAGEQYF. In DNA, the CDR3 is TGTGCCAGCAGCTTAGGGAGTCGGCTGGCGGGGGAGCAGTACTTC.